A selection of T cell receptor beta chains follows, all from one sample in a study of blood T cell repertoires in COVID-19. Clones were sequenced by immunoSEQ multiplex PCR, and TCRdb holds only the in-frame ones, with some missing. The sample lists 20,000 to 25,000 clones, approximately 90% occurring once. The specimen was peripheral blood. Source of these receptors: an elderly woman with active COVID-19. Each CDR3 is given with its conserved first and last residue. D genes are given only for firm matches. The listing skips clone size in some rows; elsewhere it reads once, few, many or a size class.

CDR3aa	CDR3nt	j_gene	abundance	v_gene	d_gene
CASSPQVLNTEAFF	TGTGCCAGCAGTCCGCAGGTTTTGAACACTGAAGCTTTCTTT	TRBJ1-1	NA	TRBV27	NA
CASSGGARGNQPQHF	TGTGCCAGTAGCGGGGGGGCGCGGGGCAATCAGCCCCAGCATTTT	TRBJ1-5	NA	TRBV19	NA
CASRPGTGVNTGELFF	TGTGCCAGCAGACCGGGGACAGGGGTTAACACCGGGGAGCTGTTTTTT	TRBJ2-2	NA	TRBV7-9	TRBD1
CASSQGLAGDQETQYF	TGCGCCAGCAGCCAAGGGCTAGCGGGGGACCAAGAGACCCAGTACTTC	TRBJ2-5	NA	TRBV4-1	TRBD2
CASSLRQGATGELFF	TGCGCCAGCAGCTTGAGGCAGGGGGCTACCGGGGAGCTGTTTTTT	TRBJ2-2	NA	TRBV5-1	TRBD1
CASTGGEKLFF	TGTGCCAGCACCGGGGGGGAAAAACTGTTTTTT	TRBJ1-4	once	TRBV7-2	NA
CASSQVEGREQYF	TGTGCCAGCAGCCAAGTGGAAGGGAGGGAGCAGTACTTC	TRBJ2-7	NA	TRBV3-1/TRBV3-2	NA
CASSQDLSGGGRGVTQYF	TGTGCCAGCAGCCAAGATCTTTCAGGCGGGGGTAGAGGGGTGACCCAGTACTTC	TRBJ2-5	few	TRBV4-2	TRBD2
CASSLAQQGGDTEAFF	TGTGCCAGCAGCTTAGCCCAACAGGGTGGGGACACTGAAGCTTTCTTT	TRBJ1-1	NA	TRBV7-8	NA
CASSGKQGIRFQETQYF	TGTGCCAGCAGCGGAAAACAGGGGATCCGGTTTCAAGAGACCCAGTACTTC	TRBJ2-5	NA	TRBV7-6	TRBD1
CASSQEAKEPIYGYTF	TGTGCCAGCAGCCAAGAGGCAAAGGAGCCTATCTATGGCTACACCTTC	TRBJ1-2	NA	TRBV3-1/TRBV3-2	NA
CASSPDSNYGYTF	TGTGCCAGCTCGCCGGACAGTAACTATGGCTACACCTTC	TRBJ1-2	NA	TRBV18	NA
CASSRPEANEKLFF	TGTGCCAGCAGCCGACCGGAGGCTAATGAAAAACTGTTTTTT	TRBJ1-4	NA	TRBV7-8	NA
CASSPSGGAPDTQYF	TGTGCCAGCAGCCCTAGCGGGGGGGCCCCAGATACGCAGTATTTT	TRBJ2-3	NA	TRBV9	TRBD2
CASTHNAAQTRTAFF	TGTGCCAGCACCCATAATGCGGCCCAAACGAGAACAGCTTTCTTT	TRBJ1-1	NA	TRBV3-1/TRBV3-2	NA